The 16 T cell receptor beta chains presented below share a single source sample, sequenced in a study of cytomegalovirus exposure and HLA in healthy donors. A multiplex PCR was run with 60 Vbeta primers and 13 Jbeta primers. Only in-frame clones appear in the TCRdb table, and some are missing; sequencing was by immunoSEQ multiplex PCR. The sample records 70,000 to 95,000 clones, approximately 60% being singletons. The sample was PBMCs. All receptors derive from a woman aged 30 to 39 in good health and CMV-seropositive.

This clone occurred a few times. The chain recombines TRBV7-9 with TRBJ2-3; D might be TRBD2 (5 bases). The germline V and J ends were trimmed by 8 bases and 0 bases, with 18 bases remaining between them. Germline values: CDR1 SEHNR, CDR2 FQNEAQ (reference sequence). This CDR3 spans 16 amino acids. The CDR3 spells CASSSKGSTSTDTQYF. The CDR3 nucleotides read TGTGCCAGCTCTAGCAAGGGTTCAACTAGCACAGATACGCAGTATTTT.

This chain connects TRBV4-1 to TRBJ1-2; 11 bases map to TRBD1. Per germline, CDR1 MGHRA and CDR2 YSYEKL. This CDR3 comprises 14 residues. The V segment lost 3 bases and the J segment 8 bases; nucleotides outside the gene matches: 5. CDR3 bases: TGCGCCAGCAGCCAGCCCGGGACAGGGGGAGGCTACACCTTC. Its translation: CASSQPGTGGGYTF.

The V call is TRBV30, the J call TRBJ1-1; D possibly corresponds to TRBD1 (5 bases). The CDR3 totals 14 residues. Per germline, CDR1 GTSNPN and CDR2 SVGIG (reference sequence). V was shortened by 2 bases and J by 1 base, with 11 bases between the two germline ends. The CDR3 sequence: CAWSSGLRNTEAFF. The CDR3 region has the DNA TGTGCCTGGAGTTCAGGGTTGAGGAACACTGAAGCTTTCTTT.

The rearrangement uses TRBV4-2 and TRBJ2-7; 12 bases fit TRBD2. This CDR3 has 18 amino acids. V lost 0 bases and J lost 5; bases outside the gene matches: 11. Germline V gene lookup returns CDR1 LGHNA and CDR2 YNFKEQ. The CDR3 reads CASSQDITSGGYKDEQYF. Written as DNA, the CDR3 is TGTGCCAGCAGCCAAGATATCACTAGCGGGGGGTATAAAGACGAGCAGTACTTC.

The chain joins TRBV2 to TRBJ2-5; maybe TRBD1 (6 bases). This CDR3 contains 14 residues. V lost 5 bases, J lost 1 base, and 11 bases lay in between. Germline lookup yields CDR1 SNHLY and CDR2 FYNNEI. CDR3 residues: CASSNGQPQETQYF. CDR3 coding DNA: TGTGCCAGCAGTAACGGACAGCCCCAAGAGACCCAGTACTTC.

The chain carries TRBV7-2 and TRBJ1-1; 9 bases align to TRBD1. The CDR3 loop spans 14 amino acids. Germline V gene sequence: CDR1 SGHTA, CDR2 FQGNSA. V lost 5 bases, J lost 4 bases, and 5 bases stayed unmatched. CDR3 sequence (DNA): TGTGCCAGCAGCCGAGACAGGGGGACCACTGAAGCTTTCTTT. Its translation: CASSRDRGTTEAFF.

The chain joins TRBV29-1 to TRBJ1-1, with 9 positions matching TRBD1. This CDR3 comprises 12 residues. Germline assignment: CDR1 SQVTM and CDR2 ANQGSEA. J was trimmed by 7 bases and V by 4 bases; bases with no gene match: 4. The CDR3 bases are TGCAGCGTTGGGACAGGGGAGGTTGAAGCTTTCTTT. This sequence encodes CSVGTGEVEAFF.

The gene calls are TRBV27 and TRBJ1-1; D is possibly TRBD1 (5 bases). Germline V CDR1 and CDR2: MNHEY, SMNVEV (reference sequence). V was shortened by 5 bases and J by 3 bases, with 16 bases between the two germline ends. The CDR3 is made up of 15 amino acids. The CDR3 sequence: CASSPHQGLDTEAFF. DNA of the CDR3: TGTGCCAGCAGTCCCCACCAGGGATTGGACACTGAAGCTTTCTTT.

The chain carries TRBV23-1 and TRBJ1-2; TRBD1 agrees at 9 bases. TRBV23-1 qualifies as an ORF whose function is uncertain. Unmatched junction bases numbered 15, after V lost 0 bases and J lost 7 bases. CDR3 length: 18 amino acids. CDR3: CASSQSLGDREVLGGYTF. In nucleotides, the CDR3 is TGCGCCAGCAGTCAATCGTTGGGGGACAGGGAGGTCCTGGGTGGCTACACCTTC.

The chain is built from TRBV28 and TRBJ2-7; TRBD1 matches at 8 bases. Unmatched junction bases numbered 12, after V lost 5 bases and J lost 3 bases. Germline CDR1 MDHEN, CDR2 SYDVKM. The CDR3 has 16 residues. The CDR3: CASSLSPGTGIYEQYF. DNA of the CDR3: TGTGCCAGCAGTCTGAGCCCCGGGACAGGTATCTACGAGCAGTACTTC.

This clone was detected only a few times. This chain uses TRBV5-5 with TRBJ1-2; possibly TRBD1 for D (5 bases). CDR1 SGHKS and CDR2 YYEKEE come from the germline V gene (reference sequence). This CDR3 region has 15 residues. V was cut by 1 base and J by 0 bases, with 10 bases left in between. The DNA of the CDR3 is TGTGCCAGCAGCTTGCTGACAGTCTCTAACTATGGCTACACCTTC. It yields the protein CASSLLTVSNYGYTF. Full variable domain (missing parts from reference TRBV5-5 and TRBJ1-2): DAGVTQSPTHLIKTRGQQVTLRCSPISGHKSVSWYQQVLGQGPQFIFQYYEKEERGRGNFPDRFSARQFPNYSSELNVNALLLGDSALYLCASSLLTVSNYGYTFGSGTRLTVV.

The CDR3 loop is CAWSPGQHYQPQHF. In DNA, the CDR3 is TGTGCCTGGAGTCCGGGACAGCACTATCAGCCCCAGCATTTT. The chain uses TRBV30 and TRBJ1-5, with 7 bases aligning to TRBD1. Germline loops: CDR1 GTSNPN, CDR2 SVGIG (reference sequence). The CDR3 consists of 14 residues. Trimming took 2 bases from V and 5 from J; bases not matched to a gene: 6.

The chain carries TRBV28 and TRBJ1-1; weak D call: TRBD1 (6 bases). CDR1 MDHEN and CDR2 SYDVKM come from the germline V gene. This CDR3 is 15 amino acids long. Trimming removed 5 bases from V and 0 bases from J, with 13 bases in between. As DNA, the CDR3 is TGTGCCAGCAGTAGGGGGGGAAGCATGAACACTGAAGCTTTCTTT. Translated: CASSRGGSMNTEAFF.

V usage is TRBV4-2 and J usage is TRBJ1-5; TRBD1 is a possible D gene (5 bases). V was clipped by 4 bases and J by 6 bases, with 10 bases between them. The CDR3 is 13 residues long. Germline V gene data show CDR1 as LGHNA and CDR2 as YNFKEQ. The CDR3 DNA follows: TGTGCCAGCAGCCTTCTGGGGGGTCAGCCCCAGCATTTT. Protein: CASSLLGGQPQHF.

CDR3 protein: CASSSTPGQYF. The DNA of the CDR3 is TGTGCCAGCAGTTCAACACCGGGGCAGTACTTC. The chain has TRBV28 and TRBJ2-7; D uncertain. In germline, CDR1 is MDHEN, CDR2 SYDVKM. V was pared by 4 bases and J by 9 bases, with 10 bases between. The CDR3 length is 11 residues.

The chain has TRBV5-1 and TRBJ2-7, with TRBD2 as a possible D gene (6 bases). Trimming stripped 1 base from V and 0 bases from J, with 14 bases between. The CDR3 is made up of 16 amino acids. Germline assignment: CDR1 SGHRS and CDR2 YFSETQ. The CDR3 DNA is TGCGCCAGCAGCTTGTGGGGGGACCTTAGCTCCTACGAGCAGTACTTC. Translation gives CASSLWGDLSSYEQYF.